Listed below are T cell receptor beta chains from one sample, sequenced in a study of metastatic and nonmetastatic thyroid tumors. TCRdb re-clonotyped the PCR reads through MiXCR. Of 20,000 to 25,000 clones detected, around 17% appear once; the ten largest clones hold about 21%. Material: blood. These receptors were taken from a male donor with papillary thyroid cancer or a benign thyroid nodule (not recorded which). Some clones in this sample may be carry-over from other donors' samples. Each CDR3 is given with its conserved first and last residue. The order of the fields is V gene, CDR3 protein.

>TRBV5-1
CASSLVGDSTSPLHF
>TRBV6-1
CASRKTAQETQYF
>TRBV5-1
CASSLGAGSYEQYF
>TRBV14
CASSQGDGTSVNEEFF
>TRBV6-1
CASSERERTLQETQYF
>TRBV18
CASSPRQGPTGELFF
>TRBV5-1
CASSGTGIDTDTQYF
>TRBV5-1
CASSLGTSGMETQYF
>TRBV12-3/TRBV12-4
CASRDRGAFESFF
>TRBV6-4
CASSPREGATDTQYF
>TRBV6-1
CASARTKGYEQYF
>TRBV28
CASSSTGGVSGHAFF
>TRBV20-1
CSAKIPSTDTQYF
>TRBV9
CASSPQTGSTKAFF
>TRBV18
CASSATSGSTDTQYF
>TRBV18
CASSRSGGTSPLHF
>TRBV11-2
CASGILNTGELFF
>TRBV11-2
CASSLGAASGYTF
>TRBV2
CASNVLSGEKLFF
>TRBV20-1
CSSPGTQRFEQYF
>TRBV28
CASSAGSGLRQPQHF
>TRBV20-1
CSAAGLTGELFF
>TRBV2
CASLQVTEAFF
>TRBV7-3
CASSLTSGGTPTEQFF
>TRBV11-2
CASSLDLESNEQFF
>TRBV7-8
CASSLAPGRSYEQYF
>TRBV2
CASSELGQTNQPQHF
>TRBV28
CASSLGQHYTGELFF
>TRBV16
CASSIRAEKLFF